The 22 T cell receptor beta chains below all came from one sample that was sequenced in a study of OX40 agonist ivuxolimab in advanced cancers. This table comes from immunoSEQ multiplex PCR, and its TCRdb copy is limited to in-frame clones, with some not included. The sample contains approximately 89,000 clones, around 88% of which appear only once. The sample here was CD4+ or CD8+ T cells sorted from blood, taken in a trial of the OX40 agonist ivuxolimab. These receptors originate from an adult with an advanced solid tumor such as melanoma, head and neck, liver or kidney cancer.

The V gene is TRBV7-9, the J gene TRBJ2-3; tentatively, D is TRBD2 (6 bases). The V end lost 5 bases, the J end lost 1 base, and 13 bases lay between the germline ends. From germline, CDR1 is SEHNR and CDR2 FQNEAQ (reference sequence). The CDR3 totals 15 residues. The CDR3 loop is CASSTGGVGTDTQYF. For the CDR3, the DNA is TGTGCCAGCAGCACCGGCGGGGTCGGCACAGATACGCAGTATTTT.

V and J are TRBV19 and TRBJ2-1; the match to TRBD2 covers 8 bases. CDR1 and CDR2 (germline): LNHDA, SQIVND (reference sequence). The CDR3 sequence is 15 residues long. Losses at the gene ends were 5 bases for V and 12 bases for J; bases not matched to a gene: 15. CDR3 loop: CASSSGTSGGARQFF. DNA of the CDR3: TGTGCCAGTAGTTCCGGGACTAGTGGGGGGGCTCGGCAGTTCTTC. The full variable domain, its missing parts supplied by reference TRBV19 and TRBJ2-1, is DGGITQSPKYLFRKEGQNVTLSCEQNLNHDAMYWYRQDPGQGLRLIYYSQIVNDFQKGDIAEGYSVSREKKESFPLTVTSAQKNPTAFYLCASSSGTSGGARQFFGPGTRLTVL.

This clone showed up just a few times. The chain carries TRBV7-9 and TRBJ1-1, with D unclear. The CDR3 has 13 residues. With 8 bases removed from V and 1 base from J, the gap between germline ends came to 11 bases. Looked up from germline, CDR1 is SEHNR and CDR2 is FQNEAQ (reference sequence). The CDR3, as DNA: TGTGCCAGCTCCGGCCAGTCGAACACTGAAGCTTTCTTT. Its translation: CASSGQSNTEAFF.

The CDR3 is CASSPGPGGGYTF. CDR3 nucleotides: TGCGCCAGCAGCCCCGGACCCGGCGGTGGCTACACCTTC. This sequence joins TRBV5-1 and TRBJ1-2; D unclear. Germline V gives CDR1 SGHRS, CDR2 YFSETQ. The ends were cut back, 4 bases at V and 7 bases at J, with 14 bases in the middle. The CDR3 spans 13 residues.

The rearrangement links TRBV7-9 to TRBJ1-5; a possible D gene is TRBD1 (5 bases). V dropped 5 bases and J dropped 0 bases, with 14 bases sitting between them. CDR3 size: 16 residues. CDR1 is SEHNR, CDR2 FQNEAQ, per germline (reference sequence). The CDR3 loop is CASSPGTRYSNQPQHF. The CDR3 DNA sequence: TGTGCCAGCAGCCCCGGGACCCGCTATAGCAATCAGCCCCAGCATTTT.

To note about this clone: Different DNA sequences within this sample yield the same CDR3. DNA of the CDR3: TGTGCCAGCTCACCCTCGATTGGGGACACTGAAGCTTTCTTT. This encodes CASSPSIGDTEAFF. This chain joins TRBV18 and TRBJ1-1; D unclear. This CDR3 is built from 14 residues. CDR1 and CDR2 (germline): KGHSH, LQKENI. Trimming removed 3 bases from V and 3 bases from J, with 11 bases in between.

This chain links TRBV29-1 with TRBJ1-1; D remains unclear. V lost 4 bases, J lost 6 bases, and 12 bases lay in between. This CDR3 is built from 12 residues. Germline V gives CDR1 SQVTM, CDR2 ANQGSEA. CDR3 sequence reads: CSVGFTSAEAFF. The DNA of the CDR3 is TGCAGCGTTGGTTTTACGAGTGCTGAAGCTTTCTTT.

This clone was seen a single time. The chain couples TRBV6-1 to TRBJ1-2; TRBD1 matches 7 bases. Trimming cost V 4 bases and J 4 bases; bases outside gene matches: 15. Germline V gene data show CDR1 as MNHNS and CDR2 as SASEGT. This CDR3 region has 17 residues. The CDR3 DNA reads TGTGCCAGCAGTGCTACTCTGGGGACAGAAGAATCCTATGGCTACACCTTC. This gives the protein CASSATLGTEESYGYTF.

V usage is TRBV27 and J usage is TRBJ2-3; TRBD1 agrees at 7 bases. The CDR3 runs to 15 residues. Germline CDR1 and CDR2: MNHEY and SMNVEV (reference sequence). After removal of 5 bases from V and 4 bases from J, the junction contained 9 bases not matched to a gene. CDR3 coding DNA: TGTGCCAGCAGTCCGAGACAGGGATGGGCAGATACGCAGTATTTT. Protein: CASSPRQGWADTQYF.

The chain is built from TRBV6-1 and TRBJ2-1, with D perhaps TRBD2 (6 bases). The CDR3 is made up of 15 amino acids. CDR1 and CDR2 from the germline V gene are MNHNS and SASEGT. V was pared by 7 bases and J by 0 bases, with 13 bases between. The CDR3 nucleotides are TGTGCCAGCACCCTAGCGTGGAGCTCCTACAATGAGCAGTTCTTC. Its translation is CASTLAWSSYNEQFF.

The chain combines TRBV6-5 with TRBJ1-2; D gene unclear. V lost 7 bases and J lost 1, with 13 bases in between. The CDR3 sequence is 14 residues long. CDR1 and CDR2 from the germline V gene are MNHEY and SVGAGI. CDR3 region: CASTQPGINYGYTF. The CDR3 DNA is TGTGCCAGCACCCAGCCCGGAATTAACTATGGCTACACCTTC.

V and J are TRBV11-3 and TRBJ2-1, with 7 nucleotides matching TRBD1. CDR1 and CDR2 (germline): SGHNT, YENEEA. V lost 0 bases to trimming and J lost 6 bases; unmatched junction nucleotides: 5. The CDR3 contains 15 residues. The CDR3 loop reads CASSLDYRGSNEQFF. Written as DNA, the CDR3 is TGTGCCAGCAGCTTAGATTACAGGGGTAGCAATGAGCAGTTCTTC.

V usage is TRBV7-9 and J usage is TRBJ2-4; D gene unclear. Germline CDR1 reads SEHNR; CDR2 reads FQNEAQ (reference sequence). CDR3 size: 15 residues. Trimming pared 1 base from V and 0 bases from J, leaving 7 bases between. CDR3 sequence (DNA): TGTGCCAGCAGCTTAGGGGAAAGAGCCAAAAACATTCAGTACTTC. Its translation is CASSLGERAKNIQYF. Combining the CDR3 with reference TRBV7-9 and TRBJ2-4 gives the whole variable domain DTGVSQNPRHKITKRGQNVTFRCDPISEHNRLYWYRQTLGQGPEFLTYFQNEAQLEKSRLLSDRFSAERPKGSFSTLEIQRTEQGDSAMYLCASSLGERAKNIQYFGAGTRLSVL.

This chain links TRBV11-2 with TRBJ2-2; TRBD2 matches 8 bases. This CDR3 region has 16 residues. V lost 1 base and J lost 7; bases outside the gene matches: 8. Germline-derived CDR1 and CDR2 are SGHAT and FQNNGV. The CDR3 is CASSLGAGGPIGELFF. The CDR3 bases are TGTGCCAGCAGCTTAGGTGCGGGGGGCCCGATCGGGGAGCTGTTTTTT. The variable domain in full, with the rest retrieved from reference TRBV11-2 and TRBJ2-2, is EAGVAQSPRYKIIEKRQSVAFWCNPISGHATLYWYQQILGQGPKLLIQFQNNGVVDDSQLPKDRFSAERLKGVDSTLKIQPAKLEDSAVYLCASSLGAGGPIGELFFGEGSRLTVL.

The chain couples TRBV7-6 to TRBJ1-1, with TRBD1 matching over 9 bases. The CDR3 loop spans 16 amino acids. V lost 5 bases to trimming and J lost 1 base; unmatched junction nucleotides: 8. Per the germline V gene, CDR1 is SGHVS and CDR2 is FNYEAQ. The DNA for the CDR3 is TGTGCCAGCAGCCCAGAATACAGGGGGCAGAACACTGAAGCTTTCTTT. Translated: CASSPEYRGQNTEAFF.

The chain couples TRBV2 to TRBJ2-7; D may correspond to TRBD1 or TRBD2 (5 bases each). V was clipped by 6 bases and J by 9 bases, with 24 bases between them. The CDR3 is 15 amino acids. The germline V gene encodes CDR1 SNHLY and CDR2 FYNNEI. The CDR3: CASRRPGDEEGVQYF. CDR3 DNA: TGTGCCAGCAGGAGGCCCGGGGACGAAGAGGGTGTGCAGTACTTC.

This clone was observed a single time. The chain joins TRBV19 to TRBJ2-5, with D tentatively TRBD2 (6 bases). The CDR3 is made up of 14 amino acids. V lost 3 bases and J 3 bases, leaving 11 bases between the germline ends. The germline CDR1 and CDR2 sequences are LNHDA and SQIVND (reference sequence). CDR3 protein: CASSIRGGEETQYF. In DNA, the CDR3 is TGTGCCAGTAGTATTCGGGGCGGGGAAGAGACCCAGTACTTC.

J is TRBJ2-3 and V is TRBV4-2; either TRBD1 or TRBD2 may supply D (5 bases each). This CDR3 region has 16 residues. The V gene lost 0 bases and the J gene lost 3 bases, with 13 bases spanning the gap. CDR1 is LGHNA and CDR2 is YNFKEQ in the germline V gene. The CDR3 DNA reads TGTGCCAGCAGCCAAGATATGGTAGGGGAGACAGATACGCAGTATTTT. Its protein is CASSQDMVGETDTQYF.

The chain uses TRBV6-1 and TRBJ1-5; 8 bases fit TRBD1. With V trimmed by 7 bases and J by 0 bases, 5 bases remained unmatched. The CDR3 sequence is 15 residues long. Germline V lookup: CDR1 MNHNS, CDR2 SASEGT. CDR3 sequence (DNA): TGTGCCAGCATTCAGGGGGCATATAGCAATCAGCCCCAGCATTTT. Protein product: CASIQGAYSNQPQHF.

The rearrangement uses TRBV28 and TRBJ1-2, with TRBD1 identical over 9 bases. Per the germline V gene, CDR1 is MDHEN and CDR2 is SYDVKM. V was clipped by 5 bases and J by 7 bases; unmatched bases: 14. This CDR3 contains 16 residues. The CDR3 nucleotides are TGTGCCAGCAGTACAACAGGGGGCGCGATGTTCGGTGGCTACACCTTC. Translation gives CASSTTGGAMFGGYTF.

V is TRBV5-4 and J is TRBJ2-6; TRBD2 aligns across 7 bases. Germline-derived CDR1 and CDR2 are SGHNT and YYREEE (reference sequence). The V segment lost 4 bases and the J segment 0 bases; nucleotides outside the gene matches: 1. The CDR3 has 15 residues. The CDR3 loop reads CASSPGGSGANVLTF. The CDR3 nucleotides are TGTGCCAGCAGCCCGGGGGGCTCTGGGGCCAACGTCCTGACTTTC.

This chain uses TRBV6-1 with TRBJ2-7; 8 nucleotides line up with TRBD1. Germline loops: CDR1 MNHNS, CDR2 SASEGT. The CDR3 totals 14 residues. Trimming removed 6 bases from V and 2 bases from J; junction bases left unmatched: 6. CDR3 DNA sequence: TGTGCCAGCAGGGGGACAGGAAGAACCTACGAGCAGTACTTC. The encoded protein is CASRGTGRTYEQYF.